This note documents a single TCR beta chain sequence. The data were obtained in a study of control samples from healthy donors and cancer patients. Produced via immunoSEQ multiplex PCR; TCRdb's table is partial and in-frame only. The table shows fewer than 200,000 clones, with nearly 96% occurring only once. V lost 4 bases and J lost 3, with 9 bases in between. The length of the CDR3 is 13 residues. CDR1 and CDR2 from the germline V gene are SEHNR and FQNEAQ (reference sequence). This chain joins TRBV7-9 and TRBJ1-1, with a possible D match to TRBD1 (5 bases). The clonotype comes from a woman in her thirties in good health. The specimen sequenced was blood. The CDR3 nucleotides read TGTGCCAGCAGCTCAACAGGATACACTGAAGCTTTCTTT. It is translated as CASSSTGYTEAFF.